This entry is about one TCR beta chain. The specificity of this receptor is unknown. It has no much larger one-base neighbor in the sample; base qualities were not kept. The record originates from a study of shared clonotypes between healthy human individuals (TCRdb year 2020). Regarding the research as a whole: A couple of women and a few men aged 18 to 49 years were included in the cohort. The study deeply sequenced blood TCR repertoires of about 5 healthy adults to estimate repertoire size and the extent of clonotype sharing between individuals. Each donor's leukapheresis produced roughly between roughly 0.9 and 8.9 billion PBMCs. To increase sequencing depth and limit assay-specific biases, different laboratories used diverse techniques to prepare libraries and sequence TCR repertoires. For each donor, three plates each were used for CD4 naive and CD4 memory, two plates were used for CD8 naive, and one plate was used for CD8 memory.

Looking up the germline V gene yields CDR1 MNHNS and CDR2 SASEGT. The CDR3 goes from the cysteine to the phenylalanine over 14 residues. The retained sequence is limited to the CDR3, 42 bases, with the frame set at the first base. V and J are trimmed by 6 bases and 6 bases, and the gene matches miss 7 bases of the junction. What the research found in general, with its limitations: Across four donors, approximately 5% of naive CD4, around 3.5% of naive CD8, 2.3% of memory CD4, and approximately 0.4% of memory CD8 clonotypes were shared. Rarefaction of sorted-subset datasets indicated incomplete sequencing despite the large sequencing depth. Compared with non-shared clonotypes, clonotypes shared by all four sorted-subset donors had higher generation probabilities. Sampling was restricted to blood, and TCR repertoires in tissues likely differ from the TCR repertoires found in blood. Pairwise subsampling indicated that sequencing depth was expected to affect the degree of clonotype sharing among donors. Naive subsets generally had larger estimated clonotype richness than memory subsets. The small number of donors limited the genetic and exposure-history diversity represented.

The donors were healthy, HIV-negative adults with no recently reported acute infections or vaccinations. Every donor was a Caucasian adult living in Nashville, Tennessee, USA. Magnetic negative selection was used to enrich CD4+ T cells, after which naive cells were positively selected on CD45RA and the negative fraction became the memory subset. After blood collection by leukapheresis, PBMCs were isolated using Ficoll-Histopaque density gradient centrifugation and then cryopreserved in the vapor phase of liquid nitrogen. Analytical flow cytometry was used to check the purity and quantity of every magnetically sorted T cell population. Each sorted fraction had its genomic DNA isolated and then quantified by UV absorbance on a Nanodrop 2000c. TCR CDR3 regions were amplified from genomic DNA by multiplex PCR using the deep immunoSEQ assay. For each cell subset, the extracted genomic DNA was distributed evenly across all wells of several immunoSEQ 96-well plates, and each plate served as one replicate. Each replicate PCR for sorted subsets received around 210 ng genomic DNA, equal to about 30,000 T cell genomes. Purified libraries were quantified with a Qubit 3.0 fluorometer, sized on a Bioanalyzer 2100, and re-quantified with the KAPA Library Quantification kit. Each immunoSEQ 96-well plate was sequenced on its own single-read 150-cycle Illumina NextSeq 550 flow cell. As for the original processing: Because the immunoSEQ output held only junctional sequences and lacked quality scores, the filtering could not match the filtering applied to full-length reads. Sequences were annotated with PyIR, a Python wrapper for IgBLAST v1.9, and V/J genes and CDR3 were assigned using IMGT germline references. Any read was removed if the V/J assignment was weak (E-value above 1e-6), the CDR3 was missing, or the read contained stop codons, out-of-frame junctions, or ambiguous translated residues. A V3J clonotype was defined by an identical inferred V gene, J gene, and CDR3 amino acid sequence. The percentage overlap between two repertoires was calculated by dividing the number of shared unique clonotypes by the size of the smaller repertoire. Three approaches were used to assess repertoire richness: RTK rarefaction, the Chao1 estimator, and Recon v2.1 estimates of unobserved clonotypes. For all TCRbeta clonotypes obtained by the gDNA method from four donors, generation probabilities were computed with OLGA. What TCRdb holds here is the immuneACCESS table cut down to in-frame rearrangements. Part of the clones is not present; checked against another copy, under half of the missing clones reflect an unresolved V gene, and the others are unexplained. D and trimming were read from the DNA, whereas the V and J calls and clone size are those reported in that table. This sample holds about 1 million clones; 70% to 80% were observed only once. The ten top clones hold about 1.5% of the sample.

The rearranged chain carries TRBV6-1 and TRBJ1-5; the junction holds 8 bases that match TRBD1. This TCR was recovered from a man between 18 and 29 years old in good health. Sequenced sample: memory CD4+ T cells sorted from blood. The cell subset or site label of this sample denotes: CD45RA-negative fraction. Here the CDR3 is given as CASRPYRGGQPQHF. At the DNA level, the sequence is TGTGCCAGCAGGCCTTACAGGGGGGGTCAGCCCCAGCATTTT.